This T cell receptor (beta chain) was recorded in a study of early T cells in non-severe SARS-CoV-2 infection. Overall study: Unsorted whole-blood RNA was sequenced in bulk, leaving chains unpaired.

Individually, cDNA molecules had unique molecular identifiers attached to them. TCRdb re-analysed the 5' RACE reads in MiXCR, keeping a single row per CDR3 protein. The table has roughly 60,000 distinct CDR3 sequences, roughly 5.3% seen once. Study results and caveats: A preference for anti-spike CD8 responses marked VDJdb matching, which missed private and CD4 specificities.

With respect to this clonotype: Its matching antigen is unknown. One junction end does not reproduce the germline sequence, and a read error may be involved.

This sequence was found in an adult who was a healthcare worker with PCR-confirmed SARS-CoV-2 infection or an uninfected control (not recorded which). Specimen: whole blood.

CDR3 protein: CASSQGQGGISSLHF. The CDR3 DNA follows: TGTGCCAGCAGCCAGGGACAGGGGGGGATTTCATCCCTCCACTTT. V is TRBV4-2 and J is TRBJ1-6, with 11 positions matching TRBD1. Germline CDR1 is LGHNA and CDR2 is YNFKEQ. The CDR3 totals 15 residues.